A selection of T cell receptor beta chains follows, all from one sample in a study of control samples from healthy donors and cancer patients. The table came from immunoSEQ multiplex PCR; TCRdb's copy has only in-frame clones and leaves some out. The sample has roughly 140,000 clones, roughly 92% seen once. The specimen sequenced was blood. These receptor sequences come from a man in his forties or fifties in good health. Both conserved end residues are part of each CDR3. A D gene is named only where the DNA matches it firmly. Some rows mark clone size as missing; the rest say once, few, many or name a class of expanded clone.

>TRBV6-6|.|.|TRBJ1-5
TGTGCCAGCACCAGGATCAATCAGCCCCAGCATTTT
CASTRINQPQHF
>TRBV5-1|.|.|TRBJ2-1
TGCGCCAGCAGCTGGAATGTCTACACCTACAATGAGCAGTTCTTC
CASSWNVYTYNEQFF
>TRBV5-1|.|.|TRBJ2-5
TGCGCCAGCAGCTCCCTAGCGATTCAAGAGACCCAGTACTTC
CASSSLAIQETQYF
>TRBV5-6|TRBD2|.|TRBJ2-2
TGTGCCAGCAGCACGCTGAGGCTAGCGGGAGTTTTTGCCGGGGAGCTGTTTTTT
CASSTLRLAGVFAGELFF
>TRBV4-2|.|.|TRBJ1-1
TGTGCCAGCAGCCAAGTGATGGCAGGGAACACTGAAGCTTTCTTT
CASSQVMAGNTEAFF
>TRBV10-3|TRBD1|.|TRBJ1-2
TGTGCCATCAGCCGGGACAGGGTGAGCTACACCTTC
CAISRDRVSYTF
>TRBV5-1|TRBD1|.|TRBJ2-7
TGCGCCAGCAGGATGGGCCAGGGGGCTTCCTACGAGCAGTACTTC
CASRMGQGASYEQYF
>TRBV10-3|TRBD2|.|TRBJ2-1
TGTGCCATTGGAGCGGGAGGGCCCTACAATGAGCAGTTCTTC
CAIGAGGPYNEQFF
>TRBV2|.|.|TRBJ2-7
TGTGCCGGTGGGACACCGGTTCCATACGAGCAGTACTTC
CAGGTPVPYEQYF
>TRBV27|.|.|TRBJ2-6
TGTGCCAGCAGGGACAGCTCTGGGGCCAACGTCCTGACTTTC
CASRDSSGANVLTF
>TRBV7-9|TRBD1|.|TRBJ1-2
TGTGCCAGCAGCTTCATGGACAGGGATCCACGGTATGGCTACACCTTC
CASSFMDRDPRYGYTF
>TRBV7-8|.|.|TRBJ2-2
TGTGCCAGCAGCTTATCCGGGGGCGTCAGCACCGGGGAGCTGTTTTTT
CASSLSGGVSTGELFF
>TRBV6-5|TRBD1|.|TRBJ1-2
TGTGCCAGCAGTTACTCGAGCACAGGGGTTCCCTATGGCTACACCTTC
CASSYSSTGVPYGYTF
>TRBV5-8|TRBD1|.|TRBJ1-1
TGTGCCAGCAGCTCGACTTACAGGGGCACTGAAGCTTTCTTT
CASSSTYRGTEAFF
>TRBV27|.|.|TRBJ2-2
TGTGCCAGCAGTTTGGAAGGACCGTCGAACACCGGGGAGCTGTTTTTT
CASSLEGPSNTGELFF
>TRBV19|.|once|TRBJ1-3
TGTGCCAGTAGTACATCACGTGGAAACACCATATATTTT
CASSTSRGNTIYF
>TRBV7-3|TRBD2|.|TRBJ2-1
TGTGCCAGCAGAGCGACCTCTAGCGGCGAGCAGTTCTTC
CASRATSSGEQFF
>TRBV19|.|.|TRBJ2-3
TGTGCCAGTAGCAAGGAGGGGGCACGGGGGAATACGCAGTATTTT
CASSKEGARGNTQYF
>TRBV12-3/TRBV12-4|.|few|TRBJ2-7
TGTGCCAGCAGTTTGATGGGGGCTGGCGAGCAGTACTTC
CASSLMGAGEQYF
>TRBV6-5|.|.|TRBJ2-7
TGTGCCAGCAGTTCGGGGGCAAGGTCCTACGAGCAGTACTTC
CASSSGARSYEQYF
>TRBV3-1/TRBV3-2|.|.|TRBJ2-7
TGTGCCAGCAGATCCCAGGCGGGCCCTTTTTCCGAGCAGTACTTC
CASRSQAGPFSEQYF